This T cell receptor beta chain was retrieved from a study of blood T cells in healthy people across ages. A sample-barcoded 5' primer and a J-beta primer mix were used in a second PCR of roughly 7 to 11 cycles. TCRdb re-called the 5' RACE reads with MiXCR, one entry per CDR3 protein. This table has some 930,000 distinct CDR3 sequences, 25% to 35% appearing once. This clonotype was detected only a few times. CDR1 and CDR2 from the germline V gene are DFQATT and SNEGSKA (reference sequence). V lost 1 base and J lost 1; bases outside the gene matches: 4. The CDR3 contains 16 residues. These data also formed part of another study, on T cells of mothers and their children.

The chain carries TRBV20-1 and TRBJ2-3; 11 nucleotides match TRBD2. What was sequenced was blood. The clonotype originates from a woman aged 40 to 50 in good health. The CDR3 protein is CSARAPTSGGTDTQYF. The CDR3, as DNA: TGCAGTGCTAGAGCCCCGACTAGCGGGGGCACAGATACGCAGTATTTT.